This T cell receptor (beta chain) was documented in a study of T cells in Graves' hyperthyroidism and ophthalmopathy. The study's findings and limits: The majority of expanded thyroid clonotypes above 0.001 also appeared in blood. In the analysis, a 13 V-J model separated ophthalmopathy from stable hyperthyroidism.

Using RNA transcripts as the source, TCR beta CDR3 regions were amplified. With the HTBI primer set, the TCR CDR3 went through a first round of RT-PCR. TCRdb analysed the multiplex PCR reads with MiXCR anew, one entry per CDR3 protein. This table holds about 600,000 distinct CDR3 sequences, around 16% found once. This clonotype has at least ten counts. Its target is unknown. Diagnoses used clinical symptoms, serum thyroxine and TRAb, thyroid ultrasound and orbital computed tomography. PBMCs were obtained from 9.5 to 10 ml fresh peripheral blood. Material: blood. This receptor was obtained from a woman in her thirties or forties with Graves' ophthalmopathy.

DNA of the CDR3: TGTGCCAGCAGCTTAAGGGATACGCAGTATTTT. Translation gives CASSLRDTQYF. The chain employs TRBV11-2 and TRBJ2-3; no reliable D call. Trimming stripped 2 bases from V and 6 bases from J, with 3 bases between. The CDR3 length is 11 residues. The germline V gene encodes CDR1 SGHAT and CDR2 FQNNGV.